The 27 T cell receptor beta chains listed next were all sequenced from one sample in a study of tumor-infiltrating lymphocytes in localized non-small cell lung cancer. The assay was immunoSEQ multiplex PCR, and TCRdb's table has in-frame clones only and misses some. The sample carries approximately 9,900 clones, roughly 70% recorded once. Sequences were obtained from lung tumor tissue. Receptor source: a human donor with non-small cell lung cancer.

This chain joins TRBV9 and TRBJ1-6, with a tentative D call TRBD1 (6 bases). Looked up from germline, CDR1 is SGDLS and CDR2 is YYNGEE. V was cut by 0 bases and J by 7 bases, with 11 bases left in between. The CDR3 consists of 15 residues. This chain's CDR3 is CASSVARTDNSPLHF. The CDR3 DNA sequence: TGTGCCAGCAGCGTAGCCAGGACAGACAATTCACCCCTCCACTTT.

This clone was recorded a few times. V and J are TRBV30 and TRBJ2-3; 9 nucleotides agree with TRBD2. This CDR3 spans 19 amino acids. V was pared by 8 bases and J by 2 bases, with 23 bases of the junction left unmatched. In germline, CDR1 is GTSNPN, CDR2 SVGIG (reference sequence). DNA of the CDR3: TGTGCCGGCCTTCCCGGGACTAGCCAACACGGGGGCTCCACAGATACGCAGTATTTT. Encoded protein: CAGLPGTSQHGGSTDTQYF.

This clone appeared once. The rearrangement joins TRBV30 to TRBJ1-2; D unresolved. This CDR3 spans 15 amino acids. Germline V lookup: CDR1 GTSNPN, CDR2 SVGIG (reference sequence). V was shortened by 1 base and J by 5 bases, with 17 bases between the two germline ends. As DNA, the CDR3 is TGTGCCTGGAGTGACACCGAGGACGTCCCGTATGGCTACACCTTC. Protein: CAWSDTEDVPYGYTF.

This clone was seen a handful of times. The chain couples TRBV5-1 to TRBJ1-3; D is unresolved. The V gene lost 5 bases and the J gene lost 8 bases, with 8 bases spanning the gap. CDR3 size: 11 residues. Germline V gene data show CDR1 as SGHRS and CDR2 as YFSETQ. The CDR3 reads CASRMRDTIYF. The CDR3, as DNA: TGCGCCAGCAGGATGCGGGACACCATATATTTT.

This sequence joins TRBV5-1 and TRBJ1-1; D remains ambiguous. The CDR3 runs 13 residues. Trimming took off 1 base at V and 1 base at J, with 5 bases between the two ends. Germline CDR1 SGHRS, CDR2 YFSETQ. The CDR3 sequence is CASSLTANTEAFF. The CDR3 bases are TGCGCCAGCAGCTTGACAGCGAACACTGAAGCTTTCTTT. The full variable domain, its missing parts supplied by reference TRBV5-1 and TRBJ1-1, is KAGVTQTPRYLIKTRGQQVTLSCSPISGHRSVSWYQQTPGQGLQFLFEYFSETQRNKGNFPGRFSGRQFSNSRSEMNVSTLELGDSALYLCASSLTANTEAFFGQGTRLTVV.

The table lists this clone with a few counts. The genes are TRBV9 and TRBJ2-3; 9 bases agree with TRBD2. Per the germline V gene, CDR1 is SGDLS and CDR2 is YYNGEE. J lost 2 bases, V lost 0 bases, and 10 bases had no gene match. This CDR3 has 18 residues. CDR3 in DNA: TGTGCCAGCAGCGTAGCTACGGCTAGCGGGACCTACACAGATACGCAGTATTTT. Amino acids: CASSVATASGTYTDTQYF.

Here the CDR3 reads CASSIVVFDYGYTF. For the CDR3, the DNA is TGTGCCAGCAGCATCGTTGTCTTTGACTATGGCTACACCTTC. The gene calls are TRBV7-2 and TRBJ1-2; D unresolved. CDR1 is SGHTA, CDR2 FQGNSA, per germline. CDR3 length: 14 amino acids. V lost 5 bases to trimming and J lost 3 bases, with 13 bases between them.

The J gene is TRBJ1-1, the V gene TRBV10-3; D is undetermined. The length of the CDR3 is 15 residues. V lost 0 bases and J lost 3, with 11 bases in between. From germline, CDR1 is ENHRY and CDR2 SYGVKD. As DNA, the CDR3 is TGTGCCATCAGTGAGTCGGACCCTCAGGACACTGAAGCTTTCTTT. Protein: CAISESDPQDTEAFF.

The rearrangement uses TRBV18 and TRBJ2-7; D is ambiguous. This CDR3 spans 13 amino acids. Germline V gene data show CDR1 as KGHSH and CDR2 as LQKENI. V was shortened by 4 bases and J by 4 bases, with 11 bases between the two germline ends. The CDR3 nucleotides are TGTGCCAGCTCACAGACGACACCATACGAGCAGTACTTC. It yields the protein CASSQTTPYEQYF. The variable domain in full, completed from reference TRBV18 and TRBJ2-7, reads NAGVMQNPRHLVRRRGQEARLRCSPMKGHSHVYWYRQLPEEGLKFMVYLQKENIIDESGMPKERFSAEFPKEGPSILRIQQVVRGDSAAYFCASSQTTPYEQYFGPGTRLTVT.

This sequence joins TRBV6-5 and TRBJ1-1, with D possibly matching TRBD1 (5 bases). This CDR3 comprises 11 residues. Looked up from germline, CDR1 is MNHEY and CDR2 is SVGAGI. V dropped 11 bases and J dropped 4 bases, with 11 bases sitting between them. The CDR3 bases are TGTGCCCTAGGGGCACGCACTGAAGCTTTCTTT. Protein: CALGARTEAFF.

Only one count was recorded for this clone. V is TRBV5-6 and J is TRBJ1-2; D possibly corresponds to TRBD1 (5 bases). The CDR3 is made up of 13 amino acids. V was clipped by 3 bases and J by 10 bases, with 16 bases between them. Germline CDR1 is SGHDT and CDR2 is YYEEEE. CDR3 coding DNA: TGTGCCAGCAGCTCGCCGGGACCGCTTGACTACACCTTC. Protein sequence: CASSSPGPLDYTF.

In DNA form, the CDR3 reads TGTGCCAGCAGCCCCAGGGGGACCCTCTACGAGCAGTACTTC. This encodes CASSPRGTLYEQYF. V usage is TRBV7-2 and J usage is TRBJ2-7; 7 bases line up with TRBD1. Germline CDR1 reads SGHTA; CDR2 reads FQGNSA. With V trimmed by 5 bases and J by 3 bases, 7 bases remained unmatched. This CDR3 comprises 14 residues.

V is TRBV21-1 and J is TRBJ1-3; the table gives TRBD1 as D, unverified against the DNA. TRBV21-1 is shown as a pseudogene. The CDR3 runs to 14 residues. The CDR3 region has the DNA TGTGCCAGCAGCCTTACAGACTCTGGAAACACCATATATTTT. Encoded protein: CASSLTDSGNTIYF.

This rearrangement joins TRBV29-1 to TRBJ1-2; the match to TRBD1 covers 8 bases. Germline V lookup: CDR1 SQVTM, CDR2 ANQGSEA. After removal of 6 bases from V and 8 bases from J, the junction contained 5 bases not matched to a gene. CDR3 length: 11 residues. CDR3 DNA: TGCAGCGTACAGGGGGTTGAAGGCTACACCTTC. Protein sequence: CSVQGVEGYTF.

The chain recombines TRBV27 with TRBJ2-7; D might be TRBD1 or TRBD2, each matching 5 bases. The CDR3 sequence is 14 residues long. Trimming took off 5 bases at V and 2 bases at J, with 13 bases between the two ends. In germline, CDR1 is MNHEY, CDR2 SMNVEV (reference sequence). The CDR3 DNA reads TGTGCCAGCAGTCCTCGGGACCCTACCTACGAGCAGTACTTC. It yields the protein CASSPRDPTYEQYF.

This clone was observed once. This chain joins TRBV11-3 and TRBJ2-2; TRBD1 aligns across 8 bases. The CDR3 length is 15 residues. The V and J ends lost 4 bases and 4 bases, in that order; junction bases with no gene match: 5. The germline V gene encodes CDR1 SGHNT and CDR2 YENEEA. CDR3 bases: TGTGCCAGCAGCTCCTACAGGGGGACCACCGGGGAGCTGTTTTTT. Amino acids: CASSSYRGTTGELFF.

The V gene is TRBV2, the J gene TRBJ1-4; D is ambiguous. This CDR3 is 14 amino acids long. Looked up from germline, CDR1 is SNHLY and CDR2 is FYNNEI. V was shortened by 4 bases and J by 2 bases, with 8 bases between the two germline ends. The CDR3 spells CASSGSRTNEKLFF. In nucleotides, the CDR3 is TGTGCCAGCAGTGGGAGCCGGACTAATGAAAAACTGTTTTTT.

V is TRBV4-2 and J is TRBJ1-2; D not certain. V was cut by 0 bases and J by 4 bases, with 12 bases left in between. Germline CDR1 reads LGHNA; CDR2 reads YNFKEQ. This CDR3 has 15 residues. The CDR3: CASSQDLSGSYGYTF. For the CDR3, the DNA is TGTGCCAGCAGCCAAGATTTGTCCGGGAGCTATGGCTACACCTTC.

This clone was picked up one time. This chain connects TRBV11-2 to TRBJ2-1; D is ambiguous. Germline CDR1 reads SGHAT; CDR2 reads FQNNGV. The CDR3 consists of 17 residues. V was pared by 2 bases and J by 0 bases, with 14 bases between. CDR3 sequence: CASSLRPTSFSYNEQFF. The CDR3 DNA reads TGTGCCAGCAGCTTAAGACCGACTTCCTTCTCCTACAATGAGCAGTTCTTC.

The V call is TRBV7-8, the J call TRBJ1-5, with a possible D match to TRBD1 (6 bases). Deletions cut 4 bases from V and 6 bases from J, with 10 bases between. Germline lookup yields CDR1 SGHVS and CDR2 FQNEAQ. The length of the CDR3 is 13 residues. CDR3 loop: CASSSLGGQPQHF. The CDR3 coding sequence is TGTGCCAGCAGCTCCCTAGGGGGTCAGCCCCAGCATTTT.

J is TRBJ1-2 and V is TRBV30; 11 bases map to TRBD1. Germline CDR1 GTSNPN, CDR2 SVGIG (reference sequence). The CDR3 runs to 16 residues. V lost 5 bases and J lost 4; bases outside the gene matches: 12. CDR3 sequence reads: CAWGRRTGGAGYGYTF. CDR3 DNA sequence: TGTGCCTGGGGAAGAAGGACAGGGGGCGCAGGCTATGGCTACACCTTC.

The CDR3 bases are TGCGCCAGCAGTCACCTCGTGAGGGGTTGCGGCACTGAAGCTTTCTTT. Its protein is CASSHLVRGCGTEAFF. The chain couples TRBV23-1 to TRBJ1-1; a possible D gene is TRBD1 (5 bases). TRBV23-1 is sorted into the ORF group, with uncertain function. The CDR3 extends over 16 amino acids. Deletions cut 3 bases from V and 4 bases from J, with 18 bases between.

This sequence joins TRBV7-9 and TRBJ2-1; weak D call: TRBD1 (6 bases). Germline CDR1 and CDR2: SEHNR and FQNEAQ (reference sequence). The V end lost 5 bases, the J end lost 8 bases, and 13 bases lay between the germline ends. There are 13 residues in the CDR3. The chain's CDR3 is CASSPPQGDEQFF. The CDR3 region has the DNA TGTGCCAGCAGCCCACCACAGGGAGATGAGCAGTTCTTC.

This clone was seen a few times. The chain combines TRBV16 with TRBJ1-5; D unresolved. Germline CDR1 KGHSY, CDR2 FQNENV. The CDR3 sequence is 15 residues long. V lost 3 bases, J lost 6 bases, and 15 bases lay in between. The CDR3: CASSQDSGDGQPQHF. The CDR3 region has the DNA TGTGCCAGCAGCCAGGATTCTGGGGATGGTCAGCCCCAGCATTTT.

The chain joins TRBV9 to TRBJ2-5; D gene uncertain. The ends were cut back, 2 bases at V and 5 bases at J, with 10 bases in the middle. CDR1 SGDLS and CDR2 YYNGEE come from the germline V gene. CDR3 length equals 13 residues. CDR3 loop: CASSVSTWETQYF. The CDR3, as DNA: TGTGCCAGCAGCGTTAGTACTTGGGAGACCCAGTACTTC.

The CDR3 reads CASSYYPQGQPQHF. Here the CDR3 DNA reads TGTGCCAGCAGTTACTATCCACAGGGTCAGCCCCAGCATTTT. V gene TRBV2 combines with J gene TRBJ1-5, with a tentative D call TRBD1 (6 bases). With 5 bases removed from V and 6 bases from J, the gap between germline ends came to 14 bases. There are 14 residues in the CDR3. Looked up from germline, CDR1 is SNHLY and CDR2 is FYNNEI.

The J gene is TRBJ1-2, the V gene TRBV5-6; 7 bases line up with TRBD1. V shed 3 bases and J 4 bases; nucleotides not matched to a gene: 6. The CDR3 has 14 amino acids. Per the germline V gene, CDR1 is SGHDT and CDR2 is YYEEEE. CDR3 DNA: TGTGCCAGCAGCTCCCTACAGGGGACCTATGGCTACACCTTC. Translated: CASSSLQGTYGYTF.